This TCR beta chain stems from a study of Ad26.COV2.S vaccination and SARS-CoV-2 variants. The overall study: Vaccine-arm donor from the placebo-controlled COV1001 Ad26.COV2.S trial. The study gave Ad26.COV2.S intramuscularly, once or twice 56 days apart.

Overall study findings and caveats: Possible underestimation of total T cell responses by the TCR breadth and depth analyses was noted.

Produced via immunoSEQ multiplex PCR; TCRdb's table is partial and in-frame only. The table has 400,000 to 450,000 clones, about nine tenths seen once. Treatment: roughly 20 received Ad26.COV2.S at low or high dose, single or two shots; 5 received placebo; per-sample allocation not given. Sampling happened 63 days after the first vaccine or placebo injection. As its vector, the vaccine had Ad26, which expressed Wuhan-strain SARS-CoV-2 spike. About this clone itself: The target antigen is unknown.

Trimming removed 3 bases from V and 0 bases from J, with 22 bases in between. This CDR3 contains 19 residues. Germline V gene data show CDR1 as SGHDT and CDR2 as YYEEEE. The chain couples TRBV5-6 to TRBJ2-4, with D possibly TRBD1 on 6 matching bases. The receptor was isolated from a person aged 18-60 years who received the Ad26.COV2.S COVID-19 vaccine or a placebo. Sequencing was performed on peripheral blood, taken in a trial of Ad26.COV2.S vaccine versus placebo. The CDR3 nucleotides read TGTGCCAGCAGCTCTTCGCTCCTCCCATGGGGGCTAGCCAAAAACATTCAGTACTTC. This gives the protein CASSSSLLPWGLAKNIQYF. Full variable domain (missing parts from reference TRBV5-6 and TRBJ2-4): DAGVTQSPTHLIKTRGQQVTLRCSPKSGHDTVSWYQQALGQGPQFIFQYYEEEERQRGNFPDRFSGHQFPNYSSELNVNALLLGDSALYLCASSSSLLPWGLAKNIQYFGAGTRLSVL.